Each of the 18 T cell receptor beta chains below was sequenced from the same sample in a study of T cells after yellow fever vaccination. TCRdb ran MiXCR on the 5' RACE reads and lists one entry per CDR3 protein. Among around 30,000 distinct CDR3 sequences listed, about 10% were seen once. The sample was PBMCs, either bulk or a sorted T-cell subset (CD4+, CD8+, memory, or dextramer-sorted; not recorded which), taken roughly 14 days after the first yellow fever vaccination. The receptors derive from a man younger than 35 who received the YFV17D yellow fever vaccine.

This clonotype appeared many times. The chain combines TRBV3-1 with TRBJ2-1; 10 bases fit TRBD2. J gave up 9 bases and V 7 bases, and 12 bases lay outside the gene matches. The CDR3 loop spans 15 amino acids. CDR1 is LGHDT, CDR2 YNNKEL, per germline (reference sequence). The CDR3 nucleotides read TGTGCCAGCACCCGCTCAAGCGGGGGGGCCGTTGAGCAGTTCTTC. Its protein is CASTRSSGGAVEQFF.

This clonotype has ten or more counts. V and J are TRBV7-2 and TRBJ2-5, with TRBD2 identical over 9 bases. V lost 1 base, J lost 5 bases, and 5 bases stayed unmatched. Germline values: CDR1 SGHTA, CDR2 FQGNSA. CDR3 length equals 15 residues. This CDR3 is CASSLGAGGLETQYF. CDR3 DNA: TGTGCCAGCAGCTTAGGGGCGGGGGGGCTGGAGACCCAGTACTTC.

This clonotype occurred many times. The gene calls are TRBV5-1 and TRBJ2-5; D is tentatively TRBD1 or TRBD2 (6 bases each). V lost 1 base, J lost 5 bases, and 12 bases lay in between. The CDR3 has 14 residues. Per the germline V gene, CDR1 is SGHRS and CDR2 is YFSETQ. CDR3 sequence (DNA): TGCGCCAGCAGCTTGAGGGGGGCAGGGGAGACCCAGTACTTC. Translation: CASSLRGAGETQYF.

This clonotype is classed as medium-sized. The chain uses TRBV12-3 or TRBV12-4 and TRBJ1-5; D is unresolved. Between the trimmed V and J ends, which lost 1 base and 5 bases, there was a span of 12 bases. This CDR3 has 15 amino acids. In nucleotides, the CDR3 is TGTGCCAGCAGTTTAGGGCAGTCCCCCGATCAGCCCCAGCATTTT. This gives the protein CASSLGQSPDQPQHF.

This clonotype has a count of ten or more. The chain carries TRBV18 and TRBJ2-1, with 10 bases lining up with TRBD2. V was clipped by 6 bases and J by 7 bases; unmatched bases: 12. Germline values: CDR1 KGHSH, CDR2 LQKENI. This CDR3 is built from 16 residues. CDR3 in DNA: TGTGCCAGCTCGTTCCATACTAGCGGGGCTTCTAATGAGCAGTTCTTC. This translates into CASSFHTSGASNEQFF.

This clonotype showed up many times. The V gene is TRBV11-2, the J gene TRBJ2-1; 9 nucleotides agree with TRBD2. The CDR3 consists of 14 residues. Trimming cost V 5 bases and J 4 bases; bases outside gene matches: 3. Germline lookup yields CDR1 SGHAT and CDR2 FQNNGV. The DNA for the CDR3 is TGTGCCAGCAGCCGGAGCGGGGGGTACAATGAGCAGTTCTTC. This gives the protein CASSRSGGYNEQFF. Together with reference TRBV11-2 and TRBJ2-1, the CDR3 gives the full variable domain: EAGVAQSPRYKIIEKRQSVAFWCNPISGHATLYWYQQILGQGPKLLIQFQNNGVVDDSQLPKDRFSAERLKGVDSTLKIQPAKLEDSAVYLCASSRSGGYNEQFFGPGTRLTVL.

This clonotype was seen many times. The chain carries TRBV25-1 and TRBJ2-7, with D tentatively TRBD1 (6 bases). Germline CDR1 and CDR2: MGHDK and SYGVNS. The CDR3 covers 13 residues. The ends were cut back, 4 bases at V and 6 bases at J, with 13 bases in the middle. CDR3 DNA: TGTGCCAGCAGTGGAGATTACAGGGCCGAGCAGTACTTC. Residues: CASSGDYRAEQYF.

This clonotype was observed many times. The chain has TRBV7-9 and TRBJ1-1; 9 nucleotides agree with TRBD1. The CDR3 is 12 residues long. Germline V gene lookup returns CDR1 SEHNR and CDR2 FQNEAQ (reference sequence). The ends lost 5 bases at V and 8 bases at J; junction bases unmatched: 3. The DNA of the CDR3 is TGTGCCAGCAGCAGGACAGGGGACGAAGCTTTCTTT. Protein sequence: CASSRTGDEAFF.

Many counts were recorded for this clonotype. The V gene is TRBV20-1, the J gene TRBJ1-2, with 7 bases lining up with TRBD1. This CDR3 spans 11 amino acids. CDR1 is DFQATT, CDR2 SNEGSKA, per germline (reference sequence). V trimming: 8 bases; J trimming: 5 bases; junction bases outside the gene matches: 5. The chain's CDR3 is CSSTGEYGYTF. The CDR3 DNA sequence: TGCAGTTCAACAGGGGAGTATGGCTACACCTTC.

Ten or more counts support this clonotype. The V gene is TRBV20-1, the J gene TRBJ1-5; D is uncertain. The V end was cut by 6 bases, the J end by 6 bases, with 9 bases between. Germline loops: CDR1 DFQATT, CDR2 SNEGSKA (reference sequence). This CDR3 has 11 amino acids. The chain's CDR3 is CSAVLGQPQHF. The CDR3 nucleotides read TGCAGTGCGGTACTGGGTCAGCCCCAGCATTTT.

This clonotype was observed many times. The chain joins TRBV4-2 to TRBJ1-1; the D is unclear. The ends were cut back, 3 bases at V and 3 bases at J, with 20 bases in the middle. This CDR3 has 17 amino acids. The V gene's germline CDR1 is LGHNA and CDR2 YNFKEQ. The CDR3 DNA sequence: TGTGCCAGCAGCCAGAGCTACCAAAGGGCTTCGGACACTGAAGCTTTCTTT. Translating it yields CASSQSYQRASDTEAFF.

In its sample, this clonotype was seen many times. V usage is TRBV12-3 or TRBV12-4 and J usage is TRBJ2-1, with TRBD2 matching over 9 bases. Unmatched junction bases numbered 14, after V lost 5 bases and J lost 0 bases. CDR3 length: 19 amino acids. The CDR3 DNA sequence: TGTGCCAGCAGTGCAAGTCCGGGACTAGCCAGGAGCTCCTACAATGAGCAGTTCTTC. Its translation: CASSASPGLARSSYNEQFF.

This clonotype was observed at least ten times. V gene TRBV11-2 combines with J gene TRBJ2-1; 8 nucleotides align to TRBD2. This CDR3 contains 15 residues. The V gene's germline CDR1 is SGHAT and CDR2 FQNNGV. V lost 8 bases, J lost 7 bases, and 13 bases stayed unmatched. In DNA form, the CDR3 reads TGTGCCAGCGCTTCCCCCGAGCGGGGGCTTAATGAGCAGTTCTTC. This translates into CASASPERGLNEQFF.

With regard to this clonotype: Since a much larger clone is just one base distant, this may be a read error. CDR3 bases: TGCAGCGTGGGGGACACCGGGGAGCTGTTTTTT. This encodes CSVGDTGELFF. The chain combines TRBV29-1 with TRBJ2-2, with D tentatively TRBD1 or TRBD2 (5 bases each). This CDR3 contains 11 residues. CDR1 and CDR2 (germline): SQVTM, ANQGSEA. Between the trimmed V and J ends, which lost 6 bases and 3 bases, there was a span of 5 bases.

This clonotype was recorded at least ten times. The chain links TRBV7-8 to TRBJ2-2, with D perhaps TRBD1 (5 bases). The CDR3 length is 15 residues. Germline CDR1 reads SGHVS; CDR2 reads FQNEAQ. V was cut by 3 bases and J by 4 bases, with 12 bases left in between. The CDR3 spells CASSFNVQGTGELFF. CDR3 nucleotides: TGTGCCAGCAGCTTTAACGTCCAGGGCACCGGGGAGCTGTTTTTT.

This clonotype was detected only a few times. The rearrangement joins TRBV7-8 to TRBJ2-7; 8 nucleotides match TRBD1. CDR1 and CDR2 (germline): SGHVS, FQNEAQ. Trimming cost V 7 bases and J 1 base; bases outside gene matches: 9. The CDR3 runs 15 residues. The chain's CDR3 is CASNPTGGQSYEQYV. The DNA of the CDR3 is TGTGCCAGCAACCCCACAGGGGGTCAGTCCTACGAGCAGTACGTC.

This clonotype was recorded many times. The chain is built from TRBV7-9 and TRBJ1-6; D gene unclear. Germline V CDR1 and CDR2: SEHNR, FQNEAQ (reference sequence). There are 14 residues in the CDR3. Trimming left V 5 bases short and J 8 bases short, with 13 bases between. The CDR3 reads CASSAQNSDSPLHF. DNA of the CDR3: TGTGCCAGCAGCGCTCAGAACAGTGATTCACCCCTCCACTTT.

This clonotype has a count of ten or more. The chain uses TRBV7-8 and TRBJ2-5, with 9 positions matching TRBD1. V dropped 1 base and J dropped 5; count of bases not matched to a gene: 2. This CDR3 is built from 14 residues. Germline loops: CDR1 SGHVS, CDR2 FQNEAQ. The DNA for the CDR3 is TGTGCCAGCAGCTTAGACAGGGGGCGGGAGACCCAGTACTTC. Translation gives CASSLDRGRETQYF.